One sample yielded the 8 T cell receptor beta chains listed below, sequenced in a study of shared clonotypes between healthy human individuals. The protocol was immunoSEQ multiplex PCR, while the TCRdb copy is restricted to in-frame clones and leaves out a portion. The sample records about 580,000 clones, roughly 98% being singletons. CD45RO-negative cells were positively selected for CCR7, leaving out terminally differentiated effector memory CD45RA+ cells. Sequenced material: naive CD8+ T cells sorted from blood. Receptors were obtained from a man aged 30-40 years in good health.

This CDR3 reads CASSPLIRADQETQYF. CDR3 DNA sequence: TGTGCCAGCAGCCCCCTCATTAGGGCGGATCAAGAGACCCAGTACTTC. The J gene is TRBJ2-5, the V gene TRBV7-9; D not resolved. The germline gives CDR1 SEHNR, CDR2 FQNEAQ (reference sequence). The ends were cut back, 5 bases at V and 2 bases at J, with 18 bases in the middle. The CDR3 extends over 16 amino acids. Full variable domain (outside the CDR3, taken from reference TRBV7-9 and TRBJ2-5): DTGVSQNPRHKITKRGQNVTFRCDPISEHNRLYWYRQTLGQGPEFLTYFQNEAQLEKSRLLSDRFSAERPKGSFSTLEIQRTEQGDSAMYLCASSPLIRADQETQYFGPGTRLLVL.

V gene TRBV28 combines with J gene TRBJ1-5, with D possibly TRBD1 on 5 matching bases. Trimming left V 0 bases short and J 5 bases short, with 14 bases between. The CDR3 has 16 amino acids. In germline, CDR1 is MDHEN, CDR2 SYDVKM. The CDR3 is CASSLWTRRGDQPQHF. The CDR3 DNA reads TGTGCCAGCAGTTTATGGACACGAAGAGGGGATCAGCCCCAGCATTTT.

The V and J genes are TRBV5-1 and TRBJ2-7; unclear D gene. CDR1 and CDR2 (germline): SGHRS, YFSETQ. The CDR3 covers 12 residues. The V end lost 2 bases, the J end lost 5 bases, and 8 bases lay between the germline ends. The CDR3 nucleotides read TGCGCCAGCAGCTTAACAAGGGACGAGCAGTACTTC. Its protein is CASSLTRDEQYF.

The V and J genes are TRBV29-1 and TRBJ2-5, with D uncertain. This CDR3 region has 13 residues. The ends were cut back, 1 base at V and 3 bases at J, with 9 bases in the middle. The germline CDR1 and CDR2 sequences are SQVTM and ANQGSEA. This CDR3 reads CSVEVRVKETQYF. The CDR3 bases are TGCAGCGTTGAAGTTCGGGTAAAAGAGACCCAGTACTTC.

The CDR3 nucleotides read TGTGCCAGCAGTATCGGGACTCTCGAGCAGTTCTTC. Amino acid sequence: CASSIGTLEQFF. The chain recombines TRBV28 with TRBJ2-1, with D possibly TRBD2 on 6 matching bases. V was pared by 5 bases and J by 10 bases, with 12 bases between. CDR3 length: 12 residues. The V gene's germline CDR1 is MDHEN and CDR2 SYDVKM.

CDR3 bases: TGCGCCAGCAGCCCACAAGCGGGACGGGAGACCCAGTACTTC. Protein sequence: CASSPQAGRETQYF. The rearrangement links TRBV5-1 to TRBJ2-5, with TRBD2 matching 7 bases. J gave up 5 bases and V 4 bases, and 8 bases lay outside the gene matches. Germline V gives CDR1 SGHRS, CDR2 YFSETQ. The CDR3 is made up of 14 amino acids.

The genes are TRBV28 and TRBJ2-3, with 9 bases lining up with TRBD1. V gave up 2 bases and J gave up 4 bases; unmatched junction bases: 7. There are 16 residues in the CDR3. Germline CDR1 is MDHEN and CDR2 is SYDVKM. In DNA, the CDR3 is TGTGCCAGCAGTTTAAGGGGACAGGGATCCGCAGATACGCAGTATTTT. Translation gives CASSLRGQGSADTQYF.

CDR3 protein: CASSGDRTAYNEQFF. The DNA for the CDR3 is TGTGCCAGCAGCGGAGACAGGACCGCCTACAATGAGCAGTTCTTC. The genes are TRBV9 and TRBJ2-1; weak D call: TRBD1 (6 bases). V lost 3 bases and J lost 2, with 12 bases in between. Germline lookup yields CDR1 SGDLS and CDR2 YYNGEE. The CDR3 is 15 residues long.